These 24 T cell receptor beta chains were sequenced from one sample in a study of OX40 agonist ivuxolimab in advanced cancers. The repertoire was sequenced with immunoSEQ multiplex PCR; TCRdb's copy has only in-frame clones and lacks some. Of tens of thousands of clones listed, 88% are singletons. The sample was CD4+ or CD8+ T cells sorted from blood, taken in a trial of the OX40 agonist ivuxolimab. Receptors originate from an adult with an advanced solid tumor such as melanoma, head and neck, liver or kidney cancer.

This chain uses TRBV25-1 with TRBJ2-1; 9 bases align to TRBD1. Germline CDR1 MGHDK, CDR2 SYGVNS. Trimming at V came to 8 bases and at J to 3 bases, leaving 8 bases not matched to a gene. The length of the CDR3 is 15 residues. The CDR3 reads CASGRPGQGYNEQFF. The DNA for the CDR3 is TGTGCCAGCGGGAGACCGGGACAGGGCTACAATGAGCAGTTCTTC.

The chain recombines TRBV11-2 with TRBJ2-1; perhaps TRBD2 as D (5 bases). CDR3 length: 14 amino acids. V gave up 1 base and J gave up 8 bases, with 12 bases separating them. Germline V gene sequence: CDR1 SGHAT, CDR2 FQNNGV. As DNA, the CDR3 is TGTGCCAGCAGCTTAGGAATACGGGATGATGAGCAGTTCTTC. Its protein product is CASSLGIRDDEQFF.

The J gene is TRBJ2-3, the V gene TRBV5-1, with 8 bases fitting TRBD1. In germline, CDR1 is SGHRS, CDR2 YFSETQ. The V segment lost 0 bases and the J segment 5 bases; nucleotides outside the gene matches: 5. The CDR3 length is 15 residues. This chain's CDR3 is CASSLGQGAGDTQYF. The CDR3 DNA reads TGCGCCAGCAGCTTGGGGCAGGGGGCGGGAGATACGCAGTATTTT.

V gene TRBV7-9 combines with J gene TRBJ2-1; D is perhaps TRBD1 (5 bases). Trimming removed 5 bases at V and 4 bases at J, with 18 bases between. The CDR3 totals 16 residues. The germline gives CDR1 SEHNR, CDR2 FQNEAQ (reference sequence). CDR3 sequence (DNA): TGTGCCAGCAGCCCGCCTCCCGGACAAAGATACAATGAGCAGTTCTTC. This codes for CASSPPPGQRYNEQFF.

This clone was seen a single time. The chain has TRBV21-1 and TRBJ2-1; TRBD1, the table's D call, was not compared with the DNA. TRBV21-1 is marked as a pseudogene. This CDR3 has 16 residues. This chain's CDR3 is CASSLKGKGSYNEQFF. The CDR3 DNA sequence: TGTGCCAGCAGCCTTAAGGGGAAGGGATCCTACAATGAGCAGTTCTTC.

The chain carries TRBV11-2 and TRBJ2-1, with 10 bases identical to TRBD2. The CDR3 is made up of 15 amino acids. Germline V CDR1 and CDR2: SGHAT, FQNNGV. V gave up 2 bases and J gave up 5 bases; unmatched junction bases: 3. The CDR3 sequence is CASSLSGRADNEQFF. DNA of the CDR3: TGTGCCAGCAGCTTAAGCGGGAGGGCCGACAATGAGCAGTTCTTC.

The J gene is TRBJ1-4, the V gene TRBV28; D uncertain. The germline gives CDR1 MDHEN, CDR2 SYDVKM. The CDR3 is made up of 13 amino acids. V lost 2 bases and J lost 6, with 7 bases in between. The CDR3 DNA follows: TGTGCCAGCAGTTTAGGGCAGCATGAAAAACTGTTTTTT. Amino acids: CASSLGQHEKLFF.

V gene TRBV5-1 combines with J gene TRBJ2-3, with TRBD2 identical over 11 bases. J lost 3 bases, V lost 5 bases, and 8 bases had no gene match. Germline V gene lookup returns CDR1 SGHRS and CDR2 YFSETQ. The CDR3 is made up of 16 amino acids. Here the CDR3 DNA reads TGCGCCAGCAGGGGAGAGGGACTAGCGGTTACAGATACGCAGTATTTT. Translating gives CASRGEGLAVTDTQYF.

This clone has a handful of counts. This rearrangement joins TRBV6-5 to TRBJ1-2; D possibly corresponds to TRBD1 (6 bases). Germline V gene data show CDR1 as MNHEY and CDR2 as SVGAGI. The CDR3 covers 12 residues. Deletions cut 10 bases from V and 2 bases from J, with 11 bases between. CDR3 sequence: CATRGGNYGYTF. CDR3 nucleotides: TGTGCCACCCGAGGGGGGAACTATGGCTACACCTTC.

The genes are TRBV2 and TRBJ2-2; perhaps TRBD1 as D (7 bases). CDR3 length equals 16 residues. Germline CDR1 reads SNHLY; CDR2 reads FYNNEI. V lost 3 bases and J lost 5, with 16 bases in between. Here the CDR3 DNA reads TGTGCCAGCAGTGAGATGGGCAGGGGGGCTACCGGGGAGCTGTTTTTT. Protein: CASSEMGRGATGELFF.

The chain employs TRBV2 and TRBJ2-2, with a possible D match to TRBD2 (5 bases). The CDR3 totals 16 residues. V was pared by 4 bases and J by 0 bases, with 12 bases between. CDR1 and CDR2 (germline): SNHLY, FYNNEI. The CDR3 protein is CASSASGAANTGELFF. CDR3 coding DNA: TGTGCCAGCAGTGCGAGCGGAGCCGCGAACACCGGGGAGCTGTTTTTT. Variable domain in full (rest from reference TRBV2 and TRBJ2-2): EPEVTQTPSHQVTQMGQEVILRCVPISNHLYFYWYRQILGQKVEFLVSFYNNEISEKSEIFDDQFSVERPDGSNFTLKIRSTKLEDSAMYFCASSASGAANTGELFFGEGSRLTVL.

The chain is built from TRBV5-1 and TRBJ2-3; 8 nucleotides line up with TRBD2. Germline V gene lookup returns CDR1 SGHRS and CDR2 YFSETQ. The CDR3 totals 16 residues. The trim removed 4 bases at V and 0 bases at J, leaving 7 bases unmatched. The CDR3 reads CASSPEASGSTDTQYF. For the CDR3, the DNA is TGCGCCAGCAGCCCGGAGGCTAGCGGGAGCACAGATACGCAGTATTTT.

This chain links TRBV4-2 with TRBJ2-7, with D possibly matching TRBD2 (6 bases). The CDR3 covers 16 residues. The germline V and J ends were trimmed by 1 base and 3 bases, with 16 bases remaining between them. Looked up from germline, CDR1 is LGHNA and CDR2 is YNFKEQ. The CDR3 nucleotides are TGTGCCAGCAGCCAAGCGGTATCCCGGGGGAGCTACGAGCAGTACTTC. Translating gives CASSQAVSRGSYEQYF.

The V call is TRBV2, the J call TRBJ1-5, with TRBD1 as a possible D gene (5 bases). Germline CDR1 reads SNHLY; CDR2 reads FYNNEI. The ends were cut back, 4 bases at V and 3 bases at J, with 16 bases in the middle. CDR3 length: 16 amino acids. The CDR3 nucleotides read TGTGCCAGCAGTGCCACCTTAACAGGAATCAATCAGCCCCAGCATTTT. It yields the protein CASSATLTGINQPQHF. The variable domain in full, completed from reference TRBV2 and TRBJ1-5, reads EPEVTQTPSHQVTQMGQEVILRCVPISNHLYFYWYRQILGQKVEFLVSFYNNEISEKSEIFDDQFSVERPDGSNFTLKIRSTKLEDSAMYFCASSATLTGINQPQHFGDGTRLSIL.

The table lists this clone with a few counts. The chain combines TRBV6-1 with TRBJ2-5, with D unclear. Trimming removed 1 base from V and 4 bases from J, with 1 base in between. Germline-derived CDR1 and CDR2 are MNHNS and SASEGT. The CDR3 is made up of 11 amino acids. CDR3 nucleotides: TGTGCCAGCAGTGAAGGAGAGACCCAGTACTTC. Encoded protein: CASSEGETQYF.

This clone was observed a single time. The rearrangement links TRBV5-1 to TRBJ2-7; no clear D gene. Germline CDR1 is SGHRS and CDR2 is YFSETQ. The CDR3 runs 14 residues. Deletions cut 0 bases from V and 6 bases from J, with 13 bases between. The CDR3 here is CASSLAPTPGEQYF. CDR3 sequence (DNA): TGCGCCAGCAGCTTGGCCCCGACCCCGGGCGAGCAGTACTTC.

The chain employs TRBV11-2 and TRBJ2-3; possibly TRBD2 for D (6 bases). V gave up 2 bases and J gave up 2 bases, with 14 bases separating them. Looked up from germline, CDR1 is SGHAT and CDR2 is FQNNGV. The CDR3 runs 16 residues. CDR3 DNA: TGTGCCAGCAGCTTATACGGGGGTTTCCTCACAGATACGCAGTATTTT. Its translation: CASSLYGGFLTDTQYF.

CDR3 region: CASSLSPVTEAFF. CDR3 nucleotides: TGTGCCAGCAGCTTGTCCCCCGTCACTGAAGCTTTCTTT. V gene TRBV5-6 combines with J gene TRBJ1-1; D gene uncertain. The germline V and J ends were trimmed by 1 base and 4 bases, with 8 bases remaining between them. This CDR3 spans 13 amino acids. Germline CDR1 and CDR2: SGHDT and YYEEEE.

This clone was recorded once. The chain has TRBV9 and TRBJ2-1; TRBD2 agrees at 7 bases. The CDR3 is made up of 15 amino acids. Germline CDR1 is SGDLS and CDR2 is YYNGEE. The V and J ends lost 3 bases and 2 bases, in that order; junction bases with no gene match: 5. CDR3 protein: CASSGGLPTYNEQFF. In nucleotides, the CDR3 is TGTGCCAGCAGCGGGGGACTACCGACCTACAATGAGCAGTTCTTC.

This clone showed up just once. The chain is built from TRBV30 and TRBJ2-3; the match to TRBD1 covers 8 bases. The CDR3 spans 18 residues. Germline CDR1 and CDR2: GTSNPN and SVGIG (reference sequence). V gave up 2 bases and J gave up 1 base; unmatched junction bases: 14. CDR3 amino acids: CAWSLNAAGQVRTDTQYF. DNA for the CDR3: TGTGCCTGGAGTCTAAACGCCGCGGGACAGGTACGCACAGATACGCAGTATTTT.

This sequence joins TRBV12-2 and TRBJ2-7; the table calls TRBD1, which could not be checked here. TRBV12-2 is classified as a pseudogene. The CDR3 is 15 residues long. CDR3 residues: CASRFFSGKAYEQYF. The CDR3 nucleotides are TGTGCAAGTCGCTTTTTTTCAGGGAAGGCCTACGAGCAGTACTTC.

The chain is built from TRBV5-1 and TRBJ1-4; D remains ambiguous. V was shortened by 4 bases and J by 7 bases, with 17 bases between the two germline ends. The CDR3 consists of 15 residues. Germline-derived CDR1 and CDR2 are SGHRS and YFSETQ. Here the CDR3 reads CASSPDIYRGEKLFF. CDR3 nucleotides: TGCGCCAGCAGCCCCGACATCTACCGGGGTGAAAAACTGTTTTTT. Combining the CDR3 with reference TRBV5-1 and TRBJ1-4 gives the whole variable domain KAGVTQTPRYLIKTRGQQVTLSCSPISGHRSVSWYQQTPGQGLQFLFEYFSETQRNKGNFPGRFSGRQFSNSRSEMNVSTLELGDSALYLCASSPDIYRGEKLFFGSGTQLSVL.

This chain links TRBV6-5 with TRBJ2-3, with 10 bases that match TRBD1. V dropped 1 base and J dropped 4; count of bases not matched to a gene: 2. This CDR3 region has 15 residues. Germline V gene data show CDR1 as MNHEY and CDR2 as SVGAGI. For the CDR3, the DNA is TGTGCCAGCAGTTACTTCGGACAGGGGGCAGATACGCAGTATTTT. It specifies CASSYFGQGADTQYF.

This rearrangement joins TRBV2 to TRBJ1-2, with TRBD1 matching 8 bases. The length of the CDR3 is 14 residues. Germline CDR1 is SNHLY and CDR2 is FYNNEI. V lost 7 bases, J lost 5 bases, and 9 bases stayed unmatched. DNA for the CDR3: TGTGCCAGCATCTTTGGACAGGGCAGTTATGGCTACACCTTC. Translated, it gives CASIFGQGSYGYTF.